This T cell receptor beta chain was sequenced in a study of technical replicates of blood from several donors. TCRdb keeps only in-frame clones here, not all; method: immunoSEQ multiplex PCR. The sample includes roughly 74,000 clones, 90% to 95% seen only once; the top ten take roughly 0.4%. This TCR derives from a human donor in good health. Sequencing was performed on T cells isolated from PBMCs.

CDR3 sequence: CASSVLYNEQFF. For the CDR3, the DNA is TGTGCCAGCAGTGTCCTATACAATGAGCAGTTCTTC. This chain uses TRBV25-1 with TRBJ2-1; no clear D. The germline gives CDR1 MGHDK, CDR2 SYGVNS. The V end was cut by 4 bases, the J end by 4 bases, with 5 bases between. The CDR3 extends over 12 amino acids.